The 23 T cell receptor beta chains given below trace back to one sample, sequenced in a study of STAT3 mutations in large granular lymphocyte leukemia. Study results and caveats: In T-cell large granular lymphocyte leukemia, about half of patients showed multiple immunodominant subclonotypes.

Libraries were prepared by immunoSEQ multiplex PCR; TCRdb keeps only in-frame clonotypes and omits some of them. The sample contains approximately 31,000 clones, 75% to 90% of which appear only once. The antigens these receptors bind are not known. The sample consisted of peripheral blood mononuclear cells. The receptors derive from a man in his fifties or sixties with T-cell large granular lymphocyte leukemia. Some clones in this sample may be carry-over from other donors' samples.

The rearrangement uses TRBV18 and TRBJ2-2; D may be TRBD1 (6 bases). With 0 bases removed from V and 1 base from J, the gap between germline ends came to 15 bases. Germline lookup yields CDR1 KGHSH and CDR2 LQKENI. CDR3 size: 18 residues. The CDR3 region is CASSPPSSRGGNTGELFF. The CDR3 coding sequence is TGTGCCAGCTCACCACCGAGTAGCAGGGGCGGGAACACCGGGGAGCTGTTTTTT.

The rearrangement uses TRBV5-1 and TRBJ1-4; a possible D gene is TRBD1 (6 bases). CDR1 is SGHRS, CDR2 YFSETQ, per germline. V shed 4 bases and J shed 7 bases, with 17 bases lying between them. The CDR3 is made up of 15 amino acids. The CDR3, as DNA: TGCGCCAGCAGCCTGACACGTGAAGGGGGTGAAAAACTGTTTTTT. Protein sequence: CASSLTREGGEKLFF.

The CDR3 nucleotides read TGTGCCAGCACCCTCGGTCTTGAGCGCGAGCAGTACTTC. Translation gives CASTLGLEREQYF. This chain joins TRBV6-1 and TRBJ2-7; unclear D gene. Trimming cost V 7 bases and J 6 bases, with 16 bases left between them. CDR1 is MNHNS and CDR2 is SASEGT in the germline V gene. The CDR3 spans 13 residues.

The rearrangement links TRBV19 to TRBJ2-3, with a possible D match to TRBD1 (6 bases). Germline CDR1 and CDR2: LNHDA and SQIVND (reference sequence). Trimming removed 1 base at V and 5 bases at J, with 16 bases between. This CDR3 spans 16 amino acids. The CDR3 nucleotides read TGTGCCAGTAGTATAGGGGGACAAGGGGCGGAAGATACGCAGTATTTT. Protein sequence: CASSIGGQGAEDTQYF. Supplemented by reference TRBV19 and TRBJ2-3, the full variable domain reads DGGITQSPKYLFRKEGQNVTLSCEQNLNHDAMYWYRQDPGQGLRLIYYSQIVNDFQKGDIAEGYSVSREKKESFPLTVTSAQKNPTAFYLCASSIGGQGAEDTQYFGPGTRLTVL.

V is TRBV15 and J is TRBJ2-1; TRBD1 agrees at 10 bases. V trimming: 3 bases; J trimming: 10 bases; junction bases outside the gene matches: 3. The CDR3 totals 13 residues. The V gene's germline CDR1 is LNHNV and CDR2 YYDKDF (reference sequence). The CDR3 sequence: CATSRGTGEEQFF. CDR3 in DNA: TGTGCCACCAGCAGGGGGACAGGGGAGGAGCAGTTCTTC.

The gene calls are TRBV7-9 and TRBJ2-7; 8 positions match TRBD2. The CDR3 loop spans 14 amino acids. The V gene end was trimmed by 3 bases and the J gene end by 7 bases; junction bases not matched to a gene: 8. In germline, CDR1 is SEHNR, CDR2 FQNEAQ (reference sequence). CDR3 nucleotide sequence: TGTGCCAGCAGCTTTAGCGGGGCCCTCGGGGAGCAGTACTTC. Protein product: CASSFSGALGEQYF.

This chain links TRBV27 with TRBJ1-5; D is perhaps TRBD1 (6 bases). Germline V gene data show CDR1 as MNHEY and CDR2 as SMNVEV (reference sequence). The CDR3 has 15 amino acids. Between the trimmed V and J ends, which lost 8 bases and 6 bases, there was a span of 20 bases. CDR3 protein: CASPQGPPPSQPQHF. The CDR3 bases are TGTGCCAGCCCCCAGGGGCCGCCGCCGAGTCAGCCCCAGCATTTT.

The chain links TRBV29-1 to TRBJ2-5; the match to TRBD2 covers 12 bases. The length of the CDR3 is 15 residues. Germline trimming cut 4 bases from V and 1 base from J; bases unmatched to any gene: 4. Germline V gives CDR1 SQVTM, CDR2 ANQGSEA. CDR3 DNA: TGCAGCGTTGTAGGACTAGCGGGGCCCCAAGAGACCCAGTACTTC. Amino acids: CSVVGLAGPQETQYF.

This clone is a singleton in its sample. The genes are TRBV30 and TRBJ1-6; D is undetermined. The CDR3 loop spans 13 amino acids. Trimming took off 4 bases at V and 5 bases at J, with 9 bases between the two ends. Germline CDR1 and CDR2: GTSNPN and SVGIG (reference sequence). CDR3 in DNA: TGTGCCTGGACGACACCTAATAATTCACCCCTCCACTTT. This sequence encodes CAWTTPNNSPLHF.

V is TRBV10-3 and J is TRBJ1-5; 7 positions match TRBD1. This CDR3 has 16 residues. Germline CDR1 is ENHRY and CDR2 is SYGVKD. The V segment lost 0 bases and the J segment 4 bases; nucleotides outside the gene matches: 6. CDR3 region: CAISESARGRNQPQHF. DNA of the CDR3: TGTGCCATCAGTGAGTCAGCCAGGGGGAGGAATCAGCCCCAGCATTTT.

The chain employs TRBV15 and TRBJ2-1; 7 bases match TRBD1. Germline V gives CDR1 LNHNV, CDR2 YYDKDF (reference sequence). The CDR3 totals 17 residues. V shed 8 bases, J shed 2 bases, and the junction held 15 bases outside the gene matches. CDR3 sequence (DNA): TGTGCCACCTCAAACTACTTAACCGGGACAGCCTACAATGAGCAGTTCTTC. Protein: CATSNYLTGTAYNEQFF.

This clone came up a few times. The chain's CDR3 is CASSEGAITEAFF. The DNA of the CDR3 is TGTGCCAGCAGCGAAGGGGCTATCACTGAAGCTTTCTTT. V gene TRBV9 combines with J gene TRBJ1-1; D may be TRBD1 (5 bases). The V end lost 3 bases, the J end lost 4 bases, and 10 bases lay between the germline ends. In germline, CDR1 is SGDLS, CDR2 YYNGEE. The CDR3 is 13 amino acids.

The chain uses TRBV4-2 and TRBJ1-4, with 9 positions matching TRBD1. Germline V gives CDR1 LGHNA, CDR2 YNFKEQ. This CDR3 is 16 amino acids long. V lost 1 base, J lost 8 bases, and 8 bases stayed unmatched. The CDR3 sequence: CASSQGSGTGQEKLFF. Here the CDR3 DNA reads TGTGCCAGCAGCCAAGGTTCGGGGACAGGGCAAGAAAAACTGTTTTTT.

The chain employs TRBV19 and TRBJ2-3, with 9 bases matching TRBD1. The CDR3 length is 15 residues. The V segment lost 7 bases and the J segment 9 bases; nucleotides outside the gene matches: 14. Germline loops: CDR1 LNHDA, CDR2 SQIVND (reference sequence). The CDR3 DNA follows: TGTGCCAGTACCCCGGGACAGGGTGTCAAAAAGACGCAGTATTTT. It yields the protein CASTPGQGVKKTQYF.

This chain links TRBV2 with TRBJ1-5, with D tentatively TRBD1 (5 bases). The CDR3 is 15 residues long. The ends were cut back, 6 bases at V and 1 base at J, with 13 bases in the middle. Looked up from germline, CDR1 is SNHLY and CDR2 is FYNNEI. In DNA form, the CDR3 reads TGTGCCAGCAGACCGGGACTCCAAAGCAATCAGCCCCAGCATTTT. It codes for CASRPGLQSNQPQHF.

The chain has TRBV28 and TRBJ2-7; 7 bases are a match to TRBD2. V lost 6 bases and J lost 1; bases outside the gene matches: 12. The germline V gene encodes CDR1 MDHEN and CDR2 SYDVKM. CDR3 length equals 16 residues. CDR3 protein: CASSPPRLAQSYEQYF. The CDR3 bases are TGTGCCAGCAGCCCCCCCCGACTAGCCCAATCCTACGAGCAGTACTTC.

The rearrangement uses TRBV20-1 and TRBJ2-5; no definite D call. The CDR3 sequence is 11 residues long. Germline CDR1 DFQATT, CDR2 SNEGSKA (reference sequence). Trimming pared 6 bases from V and 5 bases from J, leaving 10 bases between. The CDR3 sequence is CSAGEVETQYF. DNA of the CDR3: TGCAGTGCCGGAGAGGTCGAGACCCAGTACTTC.

V gene TRBV19 combines with J gene TRBJ2-5; the match to TRBD2 covers 10 bases. This CDR3 is 14 amino acids long. CDR1 is LNHDA and CDR2 is SQIVND in the germline V gene (reference sequence). V lost 6 bases, J lost 4 bases, and 5 bases stayed unmatched. In nucleotides, the CDR3 is TGTGCCAGTAGAAGAAGCGGGAGGGGAGAGACCCAGTACTTC. Translated, it gives CASRRSGRGETQYF.

This sequence joins TRBV29-1 and TRBJ1-5; D possibly corresponds to TRBD1 (6 bases). Germline CDR1 SQVTM, CDR2 ANQGSEA. This CDR3 has 13 amino acids. V dropped 6 bases and J dropped 4 bases, with 13 bases sitting between them. CDR3 sequence (DNA): TGCAGCGTGGCCGGGACACTAAATCAGCCCCAGCATTTT. This encodes CSVAGTLNQPQHF.

The CDR3 protein is CASSAGQLYEQYF. The CDR3 DNA reads as TGTGCCAGCAGTGCCGGACAGCTCTACGAGCAGTACTTC. The V and J genes are TRBV6-5 and TRBJ2-7; a possible D gene is TRBD1 (6 bases). V was pared by 5 bases and J by 3 bases, with 11 bases between. Germline CDR1 MNHEY, CDR2 SVGAGI. The CDR3 is made up of 13 amino acids.

This clone was seen a single time. This chain joins TRBV27 and TRBJ2-3; 8 bases align to TRBD2. The germline CDR1 and CDR2 sequences are MNHEY and SMNVEV (reference sequence). The CDR3 runs to 16 residues. Trimming took 3 bases from V and 3 from J; bases not matched to a gene: 8. The CDR3 DNA follows: TGTGCCAGCAGTTTCGGACGGCGGGAGGCAACAGATACGCAGTATTTT. As protein: CASSFGRREATDTQYF.

This clone showed up just a few times. V and J are TRBV7-9 and TRBJ1-1; 7 bases are shared with TRBD1. The CDR3 is 14 residues long. V was clipped by 5 bases and J by 1 base; unmatched bases: 4. Germline V CDR1 and CDR2: SEHNR, FQNEAQ (reference sequence). The CDR3 region is CASSPQGPNTEAFF. In nucleotides, the CDR3 is TGTGCCAGCAGCCCACAGGGGCCGAACACTGAAGCTTTCTTT.

The rearrangement joins TRBV5-1 to TRBJ2-4; TRBD1 matches at 9 bases. J gave up 1 base and V 2 bases, and 4 bases lay outside the gene matches. Germline V gene lookup returns CDR1 SGHRS and CDR2 YFSETQ. The CDR3 length is 16 residues. DNA for the CDR3: TGCGCCAGCAGCTTTTCCGGGACAGGGGCCAAAAACATTCAGTACTTC. This encodes CASSFSGTGAKNIQYF.